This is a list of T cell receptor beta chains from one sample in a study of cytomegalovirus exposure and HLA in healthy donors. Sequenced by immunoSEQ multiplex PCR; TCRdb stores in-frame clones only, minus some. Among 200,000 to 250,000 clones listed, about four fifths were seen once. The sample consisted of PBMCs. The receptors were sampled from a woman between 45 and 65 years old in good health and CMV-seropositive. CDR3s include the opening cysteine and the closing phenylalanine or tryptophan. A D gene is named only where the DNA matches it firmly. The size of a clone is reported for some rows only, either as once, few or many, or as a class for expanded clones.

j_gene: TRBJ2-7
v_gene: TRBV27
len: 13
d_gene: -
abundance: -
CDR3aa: CASSLVGGYEQYF
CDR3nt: TGTGCCAGCAGTTTAGTGGGGGGCTACGAGCAGTACTTC

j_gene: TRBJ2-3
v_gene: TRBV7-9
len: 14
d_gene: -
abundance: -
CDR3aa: CASSPTSTDVTQYF
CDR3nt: TGTGCCAGCAGCCCAACGTCTACCGATGTTACGCAGTATTTT

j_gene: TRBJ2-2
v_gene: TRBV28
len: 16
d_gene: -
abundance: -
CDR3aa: CASRTYDRRNTGELFF
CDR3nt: TGTGCCAGCAGGACTTATGACAGGAGGAACACCGGGGAGCTGTTTTTT

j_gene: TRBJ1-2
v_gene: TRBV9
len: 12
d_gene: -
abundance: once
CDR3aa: CASNTPPSGYTF
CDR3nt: TGTGCCAGCAACACACCCCCCTCTGGCTACACCTTC

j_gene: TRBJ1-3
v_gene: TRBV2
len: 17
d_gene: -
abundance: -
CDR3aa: CASSQVGWGLSGNTIYF
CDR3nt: TGTGCCAGCAGCCAAGTCGGGTGGGGGCTCAGTGGAAACACCATATATTTT

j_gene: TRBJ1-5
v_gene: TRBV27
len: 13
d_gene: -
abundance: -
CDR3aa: CASSRQSNQPQHF
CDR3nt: TGTGCCAGCAGTCGACAAAGCAATCAGCCCCAGCATTTT

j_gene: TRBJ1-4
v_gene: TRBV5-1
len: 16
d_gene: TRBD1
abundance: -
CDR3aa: CASSFGDRGLHEKLFF
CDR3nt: TGCGCCAGCAGCTTTGGGGACAGGGGTCTTCATGAAAAACTGTTTTTT

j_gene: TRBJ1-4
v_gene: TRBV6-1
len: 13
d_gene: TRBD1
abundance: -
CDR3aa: CASSVARGEKLFF
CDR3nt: TGTGCCAGCAGTGTTGCCAGGGGGGAAAAACTGTTTTTT

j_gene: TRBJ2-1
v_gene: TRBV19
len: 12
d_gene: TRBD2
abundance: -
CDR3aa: CASSIGGLAQFF
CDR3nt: TGTGCCAGTAGTATAGGGGGACTAGCCCAGTTCTTC

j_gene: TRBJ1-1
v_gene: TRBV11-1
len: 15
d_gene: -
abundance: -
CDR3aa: CASRQPRGLNTEAFF
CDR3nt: TGTGCCAGCAGACAACCGCGGGGGTTGAACACTGAAGCTTTCTTT

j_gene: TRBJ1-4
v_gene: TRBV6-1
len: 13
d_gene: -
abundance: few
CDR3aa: CASGGARGEKLFF
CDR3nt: TGTGCCAGCGGGGGGGCGCGGGGTGAAAAACTGTTTTTT

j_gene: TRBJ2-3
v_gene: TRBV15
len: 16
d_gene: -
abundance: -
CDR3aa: CATSSLTGTSTDTQYF
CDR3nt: TGTGCCACCAGCTCTTTGACAGGGACTTCCACAGATACGCAGTATTTT

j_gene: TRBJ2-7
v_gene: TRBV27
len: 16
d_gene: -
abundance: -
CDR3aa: CASSPGEIEGPYEQYF
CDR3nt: TGTGCCAGCAGTCCGGGGGAGATAGAGGGACCGTACGAGCAGTACTTC

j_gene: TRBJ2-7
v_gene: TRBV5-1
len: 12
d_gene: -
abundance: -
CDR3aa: CASSWGPSEQYF
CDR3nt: TGCGCCAGCAGCTGGGGGCCCTCCGAGCAGTACTTC

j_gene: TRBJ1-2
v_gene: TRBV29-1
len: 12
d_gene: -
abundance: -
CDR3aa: CSVTGEGWGYTF
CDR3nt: TGCAGCGTTACCGGGGAGGGTTGGGGCTACACCTTC

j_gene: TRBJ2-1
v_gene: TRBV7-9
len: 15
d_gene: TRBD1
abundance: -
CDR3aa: CASSSTGGRDNEQFF
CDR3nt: TGTGCCAGCAGCTCGACAGGGGGACGGGACAATGAGCAGTTCTTC

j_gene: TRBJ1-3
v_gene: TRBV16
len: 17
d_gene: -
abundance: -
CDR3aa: CASSQNPRAISGNTIYF
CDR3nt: TGTGCCAGCAGCCAAAATCCCAGGGCGATCTCTGGAAACACCATATATTTT

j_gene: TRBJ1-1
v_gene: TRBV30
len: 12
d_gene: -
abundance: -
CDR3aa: CAWSRGVGEAFF
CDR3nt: TGTGCCTGGAGTCGCGGGGTGGGGGAGGCTTTCTTT

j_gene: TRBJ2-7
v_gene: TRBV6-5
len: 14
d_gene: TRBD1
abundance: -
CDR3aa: CASSSGQGHYEQYF
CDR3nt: TGTGCCAGCAGTTCCGGACAGGGTCACTACGAGCAGTACTTC

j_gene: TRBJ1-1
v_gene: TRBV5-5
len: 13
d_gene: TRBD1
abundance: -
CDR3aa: CASSLVTGPEAFF
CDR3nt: TGTGCCAGCAGCTTGGTGACAGGGCCTGAAGCTTTCTTT